This TCR beta chain derives from a study of blood T cell repertoires in COVID-19. Study as a whole: Samples of COVID-19 (acute and convalescent) were obtained from the United States, Italy and Spain.

The germline V gene has CDR1 PRHDT and CDR2 FYEKMQ (reference sequence). Trimming removed 0 bases at V and 4 bases at J, with 7 bases between. The CDR3 extends over 13 amino acids. Original handling: By means of reference gene primer amplification, nucleated cell counts were estimated. Assay: immunoSEQ multiplex PCR; the TCRdb copy retains only in-frame clones and omits some. V and J calls and clone size follow that table, whereas D and trimming were derived from the DNA. The data show fewer than 250,000 clones, around four fifths seen once. The clonotype comes from a woman in her 50s with acute or convalescent COVID-19. Source material: peripheral blood. The chain joins TRBV13 to TRBJ2-7; no clear D. CDR3 amino acids: CASSLGLLYEQYF. The DNA of the CDR3 is TGTGCCAGCAGCTTAGGCCTTCTGTACGAGCAGTACTTC. The variable domain in full, with the rest retrieved from reference TRBV13 and TRBJ2-7, is AAGVIQSPRHLIKEKRETATLKCYPIPRHDTVYWYQQGPGQDPQFLISFYEKMQSDKGSIPDRFSAQQFSDYHSELNMSSLELGDSALYFCASSLGLLYEQYFGPGTRLTVT.